This TCR beta chain was captured in a study of blood T cell repertoires in COVID-19. V gave up 5 bases and J gave up 5 bases, with 28 bases separating them. From germline, CDR1 is LNHDA and CDR2 SQIVND (reference sequence). The CDR3 spans 19 residues. TCRdb keeps only in-frame clones here, not all; method: immunoSEQ multiplex PCR. The data contain roughly 400,000 clones, 80% to 90% of them singletons. The sequenced material came from PBMCs or T cells enriched from blood (not recorded which). This clonotype was obtained from a woman aged 45-59 years who had recovered from COVID-19. This chain uses TRBV19 with TRBJ1-5; possible D gene TRBD1, 5 bases. The CDR3 protein is CASSLVGQIGRIDYQPQHF. CDR3 coding DNA: TGTGCCAGTAGTCTGGTCGGACAAATAGGGCGAATTGACTATCAGCCCCAGCATTTT.